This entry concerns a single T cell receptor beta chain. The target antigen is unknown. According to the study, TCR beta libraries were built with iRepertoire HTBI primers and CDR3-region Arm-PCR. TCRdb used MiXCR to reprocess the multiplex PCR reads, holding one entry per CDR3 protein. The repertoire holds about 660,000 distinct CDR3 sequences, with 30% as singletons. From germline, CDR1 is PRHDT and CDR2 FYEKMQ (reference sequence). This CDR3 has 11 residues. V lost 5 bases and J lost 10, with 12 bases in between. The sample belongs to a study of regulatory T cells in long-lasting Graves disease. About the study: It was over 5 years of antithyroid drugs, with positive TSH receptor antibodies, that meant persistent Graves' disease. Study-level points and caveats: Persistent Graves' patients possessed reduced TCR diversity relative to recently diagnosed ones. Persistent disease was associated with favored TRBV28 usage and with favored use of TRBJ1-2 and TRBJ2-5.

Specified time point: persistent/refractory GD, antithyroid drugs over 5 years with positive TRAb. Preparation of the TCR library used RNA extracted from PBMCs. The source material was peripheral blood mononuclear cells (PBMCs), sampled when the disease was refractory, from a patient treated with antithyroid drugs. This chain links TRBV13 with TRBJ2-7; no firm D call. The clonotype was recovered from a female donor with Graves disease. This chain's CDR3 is CASSISVGQYF. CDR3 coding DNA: TGTGCCAGCAGCATCTCCGTGGGACAGTACTTC.